These T cell receptor beta chains were read from a single sample in a study of identical twins. TCRdb reanalysed the 5' RACE reads using MiXCR and keeps one entry per CDR3 protein. The repertoire includes roughly 700,000 distinct CDR3 sequences, over 8.5% of them detected once, and 0.75% to 1% sits in the top ten. The same specimen was also included in a second study, on yellow fever vaccine responses in identical twins.

The specimen sequenced was PBMCs. These receptors came from a woman between 18 and 29 years old in good health. CDR3s include the opening cysteine and the closing phenylalanine or tryptophan. Fields, in order: clone size, J gene, V gene, D gene, CDR3 protein, CDR3 DNA. D genes are given only for firm matches. Clone size is not always given. Where it is, it says once, few, many or a class for expanded clones.

>few|TRBJ2-7|TRBV4-3|-
CASSQERGASYEQYF
TGCGCCAGCAGCCAAGAAAGGGGCGCTTCCTACGAGCAGTACTTC
>-|TRBJ2-7|TRBV5-1|TRBD1
CASSLEGQLFYEQYF
TGCGCCAGCAGCTTAGAGGGACAGCTGTTCTACGAGCAGTACTTC
>many|TRBJ2-1|TRBV12-3/TRBV12-4|-
CASSWRSREQFF
TGTGCCAGCAGTTGGAGAAGTCGTGAGCAGTTCTTC
>-|TRBJ2-3|TRBV6-2/TRBV6-3|TRBD2
CASTPKGNRTSGTASTDTQYF
TGTGCCAGCACCCCCAAGGGTAATAGGACTAGCGGGACCGCTAGCACAGATACGCAGTATTTT
>few|TRBJ1-1|TRBV12-3/TRBV12-4|-
CASSLGPLGYEAFF
TGTGCCAGCAGTTTGGGGCCCCTTGGCTACGAAGCTTTCTTT
>-|TRBJ2-7|TRBV20-1|TRBD1
CSATPGTGRSYEQYF
TGCAGTGCTACCCCCGGGACAGGGCGTTCCTACGAGCAGTACTTC
>many|TRBJ1-1|TRBV5-1|-
CASSLMGQNTEAFF
TGCGCCAGCAGCTTGATGGGCCAAAACACTGAAGCTTTCTTT
>many|TRBJ1-5|TRBV6-1|TRBD1
CASSESGGEQPQHF
TGTGCCAGCAGTGAATCAGGGGGCGAACAGCCCCAGCATTTT
>-|TRBJ2-3|TRBV3-1|TRBD2
CALSPTGTSGGRTDTQYF
TGTGCCCTCAGTCCTACCGGGACTAGCGGGGGCCGCACAGATACGCAGTATTTT
>few|TRBJ2-5|TRBV9|-
CASSGVPGETQYF
TGTGCCAGCAGCGGCGTCCCGGGTGAGACCCAGTACTTC